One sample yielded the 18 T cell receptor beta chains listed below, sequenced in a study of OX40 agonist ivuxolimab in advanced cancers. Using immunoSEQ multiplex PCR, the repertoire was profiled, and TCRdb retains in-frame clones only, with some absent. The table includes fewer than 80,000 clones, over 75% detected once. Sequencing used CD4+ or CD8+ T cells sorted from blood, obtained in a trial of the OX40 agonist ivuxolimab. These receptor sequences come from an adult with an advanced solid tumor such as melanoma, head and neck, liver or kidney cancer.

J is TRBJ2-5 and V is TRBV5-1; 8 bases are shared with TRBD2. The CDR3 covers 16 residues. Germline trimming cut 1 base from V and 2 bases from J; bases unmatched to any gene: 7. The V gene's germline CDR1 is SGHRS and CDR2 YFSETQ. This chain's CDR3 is CASSLFSGGLQETQYF. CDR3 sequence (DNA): TGCGCCAGCAGCTTGTTCTCGGGGGGGCTACAAGAGACCCAGTACTTC.

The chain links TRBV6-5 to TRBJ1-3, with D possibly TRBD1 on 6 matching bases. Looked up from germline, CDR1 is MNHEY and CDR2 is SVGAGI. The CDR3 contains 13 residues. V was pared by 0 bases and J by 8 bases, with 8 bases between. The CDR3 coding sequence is TGTGCCAGCAGTTACTCGAGGGGGGACACCATATATTTT. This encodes CASSYSRGDTIYF.

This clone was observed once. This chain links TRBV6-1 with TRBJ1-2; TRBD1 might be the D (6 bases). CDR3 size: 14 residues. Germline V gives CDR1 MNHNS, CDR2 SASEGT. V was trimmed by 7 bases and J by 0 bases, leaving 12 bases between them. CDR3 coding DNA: TGTGCCAGCATTGGACAGATGACTAACTATGGCTACACCTTC. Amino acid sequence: CASIGQMTNYGYTF.

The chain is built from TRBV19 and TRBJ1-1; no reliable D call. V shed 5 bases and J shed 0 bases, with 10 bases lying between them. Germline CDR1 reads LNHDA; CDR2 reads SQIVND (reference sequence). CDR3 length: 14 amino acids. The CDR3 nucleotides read TGTGCCAGTAGTCCAACTGACGTGAACACTGAAGCTTTCTTT. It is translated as CASSPTDVNTEAFF.

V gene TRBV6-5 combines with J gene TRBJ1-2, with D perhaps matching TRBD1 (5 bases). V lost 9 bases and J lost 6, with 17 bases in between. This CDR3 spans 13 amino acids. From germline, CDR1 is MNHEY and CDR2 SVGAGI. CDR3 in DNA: TGTGCCAGAACCGACAAGGCGGGGGATGGCTACACCTTC. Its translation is CARTDKAGDGYTF.

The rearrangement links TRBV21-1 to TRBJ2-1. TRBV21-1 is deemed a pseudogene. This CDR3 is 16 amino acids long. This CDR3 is CASSLSAWDTYNEQFF. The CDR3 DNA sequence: TGTGCCAGCAGCTTGAGTGCGTGGGATACCTACAATGAGCAGTTCTTC.

The CDR3 DNA sequence: TGTGCCAGCAGCTATACAGGGGAGACTGAAGCTTTCTTT. This codes for CASSYTGETEAFF. The chain uses TRBV11-2 and TRBJ1-1; TRBD1 agrees at 7 bases. The CDR3 length is 13 residues. In germline, CDR1 is SGHAT, CDR2 FQNNGV. Trimming at V came to 4 bases and at J to 5 bases, leaving 4 bases not matched to a gene. The variable domain in full, with the rest retrieved from reference TRBV11-2 and TRBJ1-1, is EAGVAQSPRYKIIEKRQSVAFWCNPISGHATLYWYQQILGQGPKLLIQFQNNGVVDDSQLPKDRFSAERLKGVDSTLKIQPAKLEDSAVYLCASSYTGETEAFFGQGTRLTVV.

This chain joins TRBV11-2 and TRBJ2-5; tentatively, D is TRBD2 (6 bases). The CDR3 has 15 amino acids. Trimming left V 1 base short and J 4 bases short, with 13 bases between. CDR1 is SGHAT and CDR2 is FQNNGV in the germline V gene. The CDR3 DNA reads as TGTGCCAGCAGCTTAGTTGGCGGGGCGGTAGAGACCCAGTACTTC. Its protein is CASSLVGGAVETQYF.

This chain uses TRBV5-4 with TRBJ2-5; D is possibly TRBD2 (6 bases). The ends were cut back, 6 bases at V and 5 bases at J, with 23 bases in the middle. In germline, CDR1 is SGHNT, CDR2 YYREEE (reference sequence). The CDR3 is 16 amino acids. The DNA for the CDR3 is TGTGCCAGCAACCCTGGCGAGCGGGCACATGGGGAGACCCAGTACTTC. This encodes CASNPGERAHGETQYF.

The CDR3 loop reads CASSLLGLAGVSTGELFF. CDR3 nucleotide sequence: TGTGCCAGCAGCTTACTGGGACTAGCGGGGGTCAGCACCGGGGAGCTGTTTTTT. The chain has TRBV11-2 and TRBJ2-2, with 14 bases fitting TRBD2. CDR1 is SGHAT and CDR2 is FQNNGV in the germline V gene. The junction had 6 bases not matched to a gene; V was cut back by 2 bases and J by 4 bases. The CDR3 has 18 residues.

The DNA for the CDR3 is TGTGCCAGCAGTGAAGCAACTAGCGGGGGAGAGACCCAGTACTTC. Translated: CASSEATSGGETQYF. The rearrangement joins TRBV6-1 to TRBJ2-5; 11 nucleotides line up with TRBD2. The CDR3 spans 15 residues. V lost 0 bases and J lost 4; bases outside the gene matches: 1. Germline assignment: CDR1 MNHNS and CDR2 SASEGT.

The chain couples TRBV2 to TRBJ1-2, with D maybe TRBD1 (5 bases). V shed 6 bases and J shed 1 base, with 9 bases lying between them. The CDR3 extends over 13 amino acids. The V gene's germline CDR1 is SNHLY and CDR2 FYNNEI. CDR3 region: CASRGDLNYGYTF. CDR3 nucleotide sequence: TGTGCCAGCAGGGGGGACCTTAACTATGGCTACACCTTC.

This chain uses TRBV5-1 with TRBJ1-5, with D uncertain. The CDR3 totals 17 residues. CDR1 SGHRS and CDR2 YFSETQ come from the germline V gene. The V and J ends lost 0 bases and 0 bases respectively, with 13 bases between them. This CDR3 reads CASSLVPDSYSNQPQHF. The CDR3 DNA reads TGCGCCAGCAGCTTGGTCCCCGATAGCTATAGCAATCAGCCCCAGCATTTT.

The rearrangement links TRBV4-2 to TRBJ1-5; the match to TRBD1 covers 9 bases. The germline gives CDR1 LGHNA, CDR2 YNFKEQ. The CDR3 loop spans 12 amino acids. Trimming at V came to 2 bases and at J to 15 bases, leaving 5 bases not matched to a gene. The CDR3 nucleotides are TGTGCCAGCAGCCAAAACAGGGGGCGGATGCATTTT. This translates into CASSQNRGRMHF.

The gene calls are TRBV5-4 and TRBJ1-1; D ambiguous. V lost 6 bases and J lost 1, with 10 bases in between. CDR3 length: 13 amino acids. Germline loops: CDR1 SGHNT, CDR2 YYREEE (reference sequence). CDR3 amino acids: CASKASPNTEAFF. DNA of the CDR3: TGTGCCAGCAAGGCCAGCCCGAACACTGAAGCTTTCTTT.

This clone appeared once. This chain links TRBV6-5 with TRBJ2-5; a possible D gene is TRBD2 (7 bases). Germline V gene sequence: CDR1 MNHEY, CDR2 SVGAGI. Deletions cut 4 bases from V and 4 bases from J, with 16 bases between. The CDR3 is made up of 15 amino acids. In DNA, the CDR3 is TGTGCCAGCAGTTCGGGCGGGGCGGGGGCAGAGACCCAGTACTTC. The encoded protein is CASSSGGAGAETQYF.

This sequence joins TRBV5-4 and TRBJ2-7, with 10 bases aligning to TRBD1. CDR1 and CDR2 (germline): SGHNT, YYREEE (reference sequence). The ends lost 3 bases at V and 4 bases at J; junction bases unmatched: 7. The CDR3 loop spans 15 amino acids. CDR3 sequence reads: CASSSQTGGKYEQYF. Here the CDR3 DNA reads TGTGCCAGCAGCTCCCAGACAGGGGGCAAGTACGAGCAGTACTTC.

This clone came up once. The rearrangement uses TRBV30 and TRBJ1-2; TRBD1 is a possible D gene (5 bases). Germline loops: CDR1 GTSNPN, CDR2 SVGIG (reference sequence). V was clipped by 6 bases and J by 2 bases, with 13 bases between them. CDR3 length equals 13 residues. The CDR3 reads CACPRVANYGYTF. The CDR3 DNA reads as TGTGCCTGCCCCAGGGTGGCGAACTATGGCTACACCTTC.